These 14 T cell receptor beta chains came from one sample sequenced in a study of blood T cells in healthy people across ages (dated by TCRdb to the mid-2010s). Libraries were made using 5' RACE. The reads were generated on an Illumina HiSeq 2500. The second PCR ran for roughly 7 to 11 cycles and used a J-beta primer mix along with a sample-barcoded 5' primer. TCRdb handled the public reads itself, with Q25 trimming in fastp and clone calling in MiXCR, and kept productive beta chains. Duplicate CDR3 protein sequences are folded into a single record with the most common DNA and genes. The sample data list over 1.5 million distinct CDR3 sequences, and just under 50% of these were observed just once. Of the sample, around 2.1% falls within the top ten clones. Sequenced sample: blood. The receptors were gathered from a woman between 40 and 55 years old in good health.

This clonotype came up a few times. Here the CDR3 DNA reads TGTGCCAGCTCACCGAGCCGGACAGGCGGGTACGAGCAGTACTTC. It codes for CASSPSRTGGYEQYF. The chain is built from TRBV18 and TRBJ2-7, with 7 bases lining up with TRBD1. Germline V gene lookup returns CDR1 KGHSH and CDR2 LQKENI. The CDR3 runs to 15 residues. J lost 4 bases, V lost 3 bases, and 9 bases had no gene match.

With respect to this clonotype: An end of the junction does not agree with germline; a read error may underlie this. CDR3 DNA sequence: TGTGCCGGCAGTCCGAACTACGAGCAGTACTTC. Its protein is CAGSPNYEQYF. This chain connects TRBV25-1 to TRBJ2-7; D remains unclear. The CDR3 is made up of 11 amino acids. Germline CDR1 MGHDK, CDR2 SYGVNS.

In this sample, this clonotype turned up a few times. The chain's CDR3 is CSARVGFPYEQYF. Here the CDR3 DNA reads TGCAGTGCTAGGGTAGGGTTTCCCTACGAGCAGTACTTC. The chain combines TRBV20-1 with TRBJ2-4; D unresolved. The DNA end is more similar to TRBJ2-7, so the J call may be wrong. The CDR3 loop spans 13 amino acids. Germline V gene lookup returns CDR1 DFQATT and CDR2 SNEGSKA (reference sequence).

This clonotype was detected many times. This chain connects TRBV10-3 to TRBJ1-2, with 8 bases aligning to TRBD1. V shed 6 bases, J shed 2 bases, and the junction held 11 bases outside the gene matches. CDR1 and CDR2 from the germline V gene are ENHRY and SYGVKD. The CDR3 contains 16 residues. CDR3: CAIRDPTRDRNYGYTF. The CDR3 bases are TGTGCCATCAGGGATCCCACCCGGGACAGGAACTATGGCTACACCTTC.

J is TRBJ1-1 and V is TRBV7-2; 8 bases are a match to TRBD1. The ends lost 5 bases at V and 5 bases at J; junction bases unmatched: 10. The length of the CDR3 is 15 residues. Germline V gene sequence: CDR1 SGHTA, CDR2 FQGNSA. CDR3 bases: TGTGCCAGCAGCACCAACAGGGGGGTGTGGACTGAAGCTTTCTTT. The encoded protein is CASSTNRGVWTEAFF.

The CDR3 here is CASSNRLAPYNEQFF. CDR3 nucleotide sequence: TGTGCCAGCAGTAACAGACTAGCCCCCTACAATGAGCAGTTCTTC. The V gene is TRBV27, the J gene TRBJ2-1; TRBD2 agrees at 7 bases. This CDR3 has 15 amino acids. Germline V gives CDR1 MNHEY, CDR2 SMNVEV (reference sequence). The ends lost 5 bases at V and 2 bases at J; junction bases unmatched: 6.

The CDR3 region is CASSTLRGTQYF. The CDR3 region has the DNA TGTGCCAGCAGCACTCTTCGGGGAACCCAGTACTTC. The V and J genes are TRBV7-2 and TRBJ2-5, with D perhaps matching TRBD2 (5 bases). From germline, CDR1 is SGHTA and CDR2 FQGNSA. The V end was cut by 5 bases, the J end by 8 bases, with 12 bases between. The CDR3 is made up of 12 amino acids. The variable domain in full, completed from reference TRBV7-2 and TRBJ2-5, reads GAGVSQSPSNKVTEKGKDVELRCDPISGHTALYWYRQSLGQGLEFLIYFQGNSAPDKSGLPSDRFSAERTGGSVSTLTIQRTQQEDSAVYLCASSTLRGTQYFGPGTRLLVL.

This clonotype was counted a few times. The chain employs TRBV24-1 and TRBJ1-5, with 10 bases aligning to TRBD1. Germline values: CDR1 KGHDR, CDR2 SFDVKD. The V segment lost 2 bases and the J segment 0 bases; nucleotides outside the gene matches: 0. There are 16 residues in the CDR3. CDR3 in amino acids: CATSDWTGGSNQPQHF. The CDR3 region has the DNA TGTGCCACCAGTGATTGGACAGGGGGTAGCAATCAGCCCCAGCATTTT.

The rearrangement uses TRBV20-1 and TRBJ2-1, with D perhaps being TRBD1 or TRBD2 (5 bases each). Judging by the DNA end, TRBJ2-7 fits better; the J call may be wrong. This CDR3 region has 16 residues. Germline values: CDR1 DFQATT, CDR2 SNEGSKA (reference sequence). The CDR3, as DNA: TGCAGTGCATCGAAACAGAACCGGGGCTCCTACAATGAGCAGTACTTC. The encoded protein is CSASKQNRGSYNEQYF.

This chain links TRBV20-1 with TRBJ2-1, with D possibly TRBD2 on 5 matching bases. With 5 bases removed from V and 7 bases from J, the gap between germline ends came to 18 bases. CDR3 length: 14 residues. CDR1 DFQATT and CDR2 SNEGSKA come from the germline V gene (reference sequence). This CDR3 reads CSAPPYLGKNEQFF. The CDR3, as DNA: TGCAGTGCTCCCCCATATCTCGGGAAGAATGAGCAGTTCTTC.

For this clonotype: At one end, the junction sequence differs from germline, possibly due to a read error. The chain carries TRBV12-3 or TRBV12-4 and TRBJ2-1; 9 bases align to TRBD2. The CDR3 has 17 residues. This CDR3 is CVSSAPRGTSLVAEQFF. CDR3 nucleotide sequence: TGTGTCAGCAGTGCTCCTAGAGGGACTAGCTTAGTGGCTGAGCAGTTCTTC.

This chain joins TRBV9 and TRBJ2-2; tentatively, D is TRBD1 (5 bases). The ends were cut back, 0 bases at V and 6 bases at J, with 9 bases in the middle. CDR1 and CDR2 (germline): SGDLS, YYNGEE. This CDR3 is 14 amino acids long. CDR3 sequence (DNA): TGTGCCAGCAGCGTAGTTTCAGGGTCCGGGGAGCTGTTTTTT. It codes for CASSVVSGSGELFF.

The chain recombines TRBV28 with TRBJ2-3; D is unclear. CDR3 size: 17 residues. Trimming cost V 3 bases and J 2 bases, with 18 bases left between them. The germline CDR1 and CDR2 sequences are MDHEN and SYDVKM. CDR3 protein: CASSFSPGSMDTDTQYF. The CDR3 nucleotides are TGTGCCAGCAGTTTTTCCCCCGGGTCGATGGACACAGATACGCAGTATTTT.

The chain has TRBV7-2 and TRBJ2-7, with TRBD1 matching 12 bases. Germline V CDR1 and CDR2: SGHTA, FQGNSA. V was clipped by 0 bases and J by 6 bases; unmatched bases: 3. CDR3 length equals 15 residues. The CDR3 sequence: CASSLAGTGGFEQYF. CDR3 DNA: TGTGCCAGCAGCTTAGCAGGGACAGGGGGCTTCGAGCAGTACTTC.